A selection of T cell receptor beta chains follows, all from one sample in a study of T-cell memory formation after mild COVID-19. Each CDR3 protein is one row after TCRdb ran MiXCR on the 5' RACE reads. The table includes 550,000 to 700,000 distinct CDR3 sequences, approximately 15% detected once. The source material was PBMCs or a T cell subset sorted from them (not recorded which). These receptors were taken from an adult woman who had mild COVID-19 (a few samples of this study predate the infection). Cell type and time point are not known. Both conserved end residues are part of each CDR3. The D gene is left open where the match is weak. Only part of the rows carry a size: once, few, many, or a class if the clone is expanded.

d_call,clone_size,j_call,v_call,cdr3_nt,cdr3_aa
NA,many,TRBJ2-2,TRBV19,TGTGCCAGCTCCGGACCAAACACCGGGGAGCTGTTTTTT,CASSGPNTGELFF
TRBD2,NA,TRBJ2-7,TRBV30,TGTGCCTGGAGTTTAGTCCGGACTAGCGGGACCTACTCCTACGAGCAGTACTTC,CAWSLVRTSGTYSYEQYF
TRBD1,NA,TRBJ2-5,TRBV27,TGTGCCAGCAGTCGCCTTTTCGGGACAGGGGGCCGGGAGACCCAGTACTTC,CASSRLFGTGGRETQYF
NA,NA,TRBJ1-4,TRBV7-9,TGTGCCAGCAGCTTAGGGGTGACGGATGAAAATGAAAAACTGTTTTTT,CASSLGVTDENEKLFF
NA,NA,TRBJ1-6,TRBV6-1,TGTGCCAGCACTCCACAGAATTCACCCCTCCACTTT,CASTPQNSPLHF
NA,few,TRBJ2-7,TRBV4-2,TGTGCCAGCAGCCAGGAGAGGGACTACGAGCAGTACTTC,CASSQERDYEQYF
TRBD1,few,TRBJ2-7,TRBV12-3/TRBV12-4,TGTGCCAGCAGCTCCTCGTGGGGACAGGGGTCCTACGAGCAGTACTTC,CASSSSWGQGSYEQYF
TRBD1,NA,TRBJ2-3,TRBV9,TGTGCCAGCAGCGGTCTGGGACAGGTAGGCACAGATACGCAGTATTTT,CASSGLGQVGTDTQYF
TRBD2,NA,TRBJ2-3,TRBV19,TGTGCCAGTAGCTCCGGACTAGCGGGGGGCTATACGCAGTATTTT,CASSSGLAGGYTQYF
NA,NA,TRBJ1-6,TRBV4-3,TGCGCCAGCAGCCAGGATGTCGGGTCACCCCTCCACTTT,CASSQDVGSPLHF
NA,few,TRBJ2-3,TRBV24-1,TGTGCCACCAGGGATAACAGGGACACAGATACGCAGTATTTT,CATRDNRDTDTQYF
NA,NA,TRBJ1-5,TRBV19,TGTGCCAGTAGTACGGGGAGAACAGGGAGCAATCAGCCCCAGCATTTT,CASSTGRTGSNQPQHF
TRBD2,few,TRBJ2-1,TRBV5-6,TGTGCCAGCAAAAAAGGTACTAGCGGATCCTACAATGAGCAGTTCTTC,CASKKGTSGSYNEQFF
NA,few,TRBJ1-2,TRBV29-1,TGCAGCGTTGGATTGGGCCAATATGGCTACACCTTC,CSVGLGQYGYTF
NA,few,TRBJ2-7,TRBV6-5,TGTGCCAGCAGTTACTCGACGGGAGAGCCGTACGAGCAGTACTTC,CASSYSTGEPYEQYF
NA,few,TRBJ1-2,TRBV9,TGTGCCAGCAGCGACCCGACAGGCATCTATGGCTACACCTTC,CASSDPTGIYGYTF
TRBD2,NA,TRBJ2-5,TRBV3-1,TGTGCCAGCAGCCATCCGGGGGGGGTGACCCAGTACTTC,CASSHPGGVTQYF
NA,few,TRBJ2-1,TRBV7-3,TGTGCCAGCAGCTTAATGGCGGAGGGCTACAATGAGCAGTTCTTC,CASSLMAEGYNEQFF
NA,NA,TRBJ1-1,TRBV20-1,TGCAGTGCTAGAGACTTTGGGCCGAACACTGAAGCTTTCTTT,CSARDFGPNTEAFF
TRBD2,few,TRBJ2-3,TRBV12-3/TRBV12-4,TGTGCCACCCTCCTAGGAACTAGCGGGCCTTCCACAGATACGCAGTATTTT,CATLLGTSGPSTDTQYF
NA,few,TRBJ2-2,TRBV24-1,TGTGCCACCAGCACCGGGACGAAGAACACCGGGGAGCTGTTTTTT,CATSTGTKNTGELFF
TRBD1,NA,TRBJ1-2,TRBV24-1,TGTGCCACCAGTGATTCCCGTCTCGGGACAGACTATGGCTACACCTTC,CATSDSRLGTDYGYTF
NA,many,TRBJ2-3,TRBV5-1,TGCGCCAGCTACGTCTTGCCCGGCACAGATACGCAGTATTTT,CASYVLPGTDTQYF
TRBD1,many,TRBJ2-5,TRBV9,TGTGCCAGCAACCGACTGGGACAGGGGATAGAGACCCAGTACTTC,CASNRLGQGIETQYF
NA,few,TRBJ2-1,TRBV25-1,TGTGCCAGCAGTTCGCTCCCCTTCGATGGACACAATGAGCAGTTCTTC,CASSSLPFDGHNEQFF
NA,few,TRBJ2-5,TRBV5-8,TGTGCCAGCAGCCCCAGGGTTGACGAGACCCAGTACTTC,CASSPRVDETQYF
TRBD2,few,TRBJ2-2,TRBV5-1,TGCGCCAGCAACCTCGGACTAGCGGGAGAAACCGGGGAGCTGTTTTTT,CASNLGLAGETGELFF
NA,NA,TRBJ2-1,TRBV7-2,TGTGCCAGCAGCTCCCTAAGAGAGGATGAGCAGTTCTTC,CASSSLREDEQFF
TRBD1,NA,TRBJ1-2,TRBV20-1,TGCAGTGCCGACCGACAGGGGGTAGGCGGCTACACCTTC,CSADRQGVGGYTF
TRBD2,NA,TRBJ2-3,TRBV29-1,TGCAGCGGGGCTATAGCGGGCGTCACAGATACGCAGTATTTT,CSGAIAGVTDTQYF
NA,few,TRBJ2-2,TRBV11-2,TGTGCCAGCAGCTTAAGTCATTGGGATCCAAACACCGGGGAGCTGTTTTTT,CASSLSHWDPNTGELFF
NA,NA,TRBJ2-5,TRBV7-9,TGTGCCAGCAGCCACCCTGGACCGGAATCGCAAGAGACCCAGTACTTC,CASSHPGPESQETQYF
TRBD1,NA,TRBJ2-7,TRBV5-5,TGTGCCAGCCAAGGCGGGACAGGAGTCTACGAGCAGTACTTC,CASQGGTGVYEQYF
NA,few,TRBJ1-1,TRBV20-1,TGCAGTGCCCCCCGGGACCCAGGGCTGAACACTGAAGCTTTCTTT,CSAPRDPGLNTEAFF
TRBD2,few,TRBJ2-7,TRBV4-2,TGTGCCAGCAGCCAAGCGGCTAGCGGGGCCTACGAGCAGTACTTC,CASSQAASGAYEQYF
NA,many,TRBJ1-1,TRBV7-3,TGTGCCAGCAGCCAAACAGGGAAGACAGTGAACACTGAAGCTTTCTTT,CASSQTGKTVNTEAFF
NA,NA,TRBJ1-1,TRBV12-3/TRBV12-4,TGTGCCAGCAGTTTGCTTGGCGTGGTGAACACTGAAGCTTTCTTT,CASSLLGVVNTEAFF
TRBD2,few,TRBJ2-1,TRBV10-3,TGTGCCATCAGGGACTCCGGGGGGAGCTCCTACAATGAGCAGTTCTTC,CAIRDSGGSSYNEQFF
NA,few,TRBJ1-1,TRBV7-2,TGTGCCAGCAGCTCAAGGATTGGGACTGAAGCTTTCTTT,CASSSRIGTEAFF
TRBD1,few,TRBJ1-5,TRBV24-1,TGTGCCACCAGTGATGGGGACAGGGTATATAGCAATCAGCCCCAGCATTTT,CATSDGDRVYSNQPQHF
TRBD1,NA,TRBJ2-2,TRBV29-1,TGCAGCGTCGTGGGACAGGGGAACACCGGGGAGCTGTTTTTT,CSVVGQGNTGELFF
TRBD1,NA,TRBJ1-6,TRBV7-6,TGTGCCAGCAGCTCAAGACAGGGTTCTGGGTCACCCCTCCACTTT,CASSSRQGSGSPLHF